A single sample gave rise to the 20 T cell receptor beta chains below, sequenced in a study of cytomegalovirus exposure and HLA in healthy donors. The protocol was immunoSEQ multiplex PCR, while the TCRdb copy is restricted to in-frame clones and leaves out a portion. The top ten clones hold roughly 1.9% of a sample with 95,000 to 150,000 clones, 85% to 90% of them seen once. Source material: PBMCs. All receptors derive from a woman aged 30 to 39 in good health and CMV-seronegative.

The chain combines TRBV6-1 with TRBJ1-6; D ambiguous. The CDR3 covers 14 residues. Per germline, CDR1 MNHNS and CDR2 SASEGT. V was cut by 4 bases and J by 7 bases, with 11 bases left in between. Written as DNA, the CDR3 is TGTGCCAGCAGTGTGGCCAGGCAAAATTCACCCCTCCACTTT. Translation gives CASSVARQNSPLHF.

The chain has TRBV6-5 and TRBJ1-2; no definite D call. Germline assignment: CDR1 MNHEY and CDR2 SVGAGI. The CDR3 extends over 11 amino acids. The V end lost 10 bases, the J end lost 4 bases, and 10 bases lay between the germline ends. The CDR3 protein is CATAGTYGYTF. CDR3 bases: TGTGCCACGGCAGGTACCTATGGCTACACCTTC.

The chain recombines TRBV25-1 with TRBJ1-2; TRBD1 might be the D (6 bases). Trimming shortened V by 6 bases and J by 2 bases, and 7 bases separated the two germline ends. CDR1 and CDR2 (germline): MGHDK, SYGVNS. CDR3 size: 12 residues. The DNA for the CDR3 is TGTGCCAGCAGCCAGGGGAACTATGGCTACACCTTC. This translates into CASSQGNYGYTF.

The chain couples TRBV5-4 to TRBJ1-2; TRBD1 agrees at 9 bases. Per the germline V gene, CDR1 is SGHNT and CDR2 is YYREEE (reference sequence). The CDR3 has 15 amino acids. The V gene end was trimmed by 0 bases and the J gene end by 8 bases; junction bases not matched to a gene: 8. The CDR3 reads CASSLEVQGAGGYTF. The CDR3 DNA follows: TGTGCCAGCAGCTTGGAGGTACAGGGGGCGGGCGGCTACACCTTC.

The gene calls are TRBV19 and TRBJ2-1; D unclear. Looked up from germline, CDR1 is LNHDA and CDR2 is SQIVND (reference sequence). CDR3 length: 15 residues. Trimming took off 5 bases at V and 1 base at J, with 12 bases between the two ends. CDR3 DNA: TGTGCCAGTAGTCCCTTCCTCCCTTCCTACAATGAGCAGTTCTTC. The encoded protein is CASSPFLPSYNEQFF.

This sequence joins TRBV7-8 and TRBJ2-7, with D maybe TRBD1 (6 bases). The CDR3 consists of 16 residues. Germline values: CDR1 SGHVS, CDR2 FQNEAQ. V shed 1 base and J shed 12 bases, with 25 bases lying between them. CDR3 sequence (DNA): TGTGCCAGCAGCTTAGGCCGGGACAATTCTCCTTTCGAGTTGTACTTC. Translation: CASSLGRDNSPFELYF.

A word on this clone: A junction end diverges from the germline sequence, so it may reflect a read error. The chain couples TRBV29-1 to TRBJ2-3; D not certain. This CDR3 spans 13 amino acids. Germline V gene lookup returns CDR1 SQVTM and CDR2 ANQGSEA. In DNA form, the CDR3 reads TGCAGCGCCCGACCACTTAGCACCGATACGCAGTATTTT. It translates to CSARPLSTDTQYF.

The chain links TRBV4-1 to TRBJ2-1, with TRBD2 matching over 11 bases. The germline CDR1 and CDR2 sequences are MGHRA and YSYEKL. V lost 5 bases and J lost 8; bases outside the gene matches: 8. The CDR3 extends over 15 amino acids. The CDR3 DNA sequence: TGCGCCAGCAGCTTACTAGCGGGGGTGGGGGATGAGCAGTTCTTC. Amino acids: CASSLLAGVGDEQFF.

The chain's CDR3 is CASSALGTGEGSYGYTF. The DNA of the CDR3 is TGTGCCAGTAGTGCCCTAGGGACAGGGGAAGGTAGCTATGGCTACACCTTC. The rearrangement uses TRBV19 and TRBJ1-2; 10 bases align to TRBD1. The germline V gene has CDR1 LNHDA and CDR2 SQIVND (reference sequence). Trimming removed 5 bases from V and 4 bases from J; junction bases left unmatched: 13. This CDR3 is built from 17 residues.

The rearrangement links TRBV5-1 to TRBJ1-4; D remains unclear. From germline, CDR1 is SGHRS and CDR2 YFSETQ. V lost 3 bases and J 7 bases, leaving 13 bases between the germline ends. The CDR3 contains 14 residues. The CDR3 DNA reads as TGCGCCAGCAGCTCCCGGGGAGGCGGTGAAAAACTGTTTTTT. Amino acids: CASSSRGGGEKLFF.

V usage is TRBV7-8 and J usage is TRBJ1-2; D possibly corresponds to TRBD1 (5 bases). V gave up 2 bases and J gave up 3 bases, with 22 bases separating them. The CDR3 is 18 residues long. CDR1 is SGHVS and CDR2 is FQNEAQ in the germline V gene. Here the CDR3 DNA reads TGTGCCAGCAGCTTATATTTGGTGGGGTTGGGGGGTGACTATGGCTACACCTTC. Amino acid sequence: CASSLYLVGLGGDYGYTF.

This chain joins TRBV21-1 and TRBJ1-5; the D call in the table, TRBD1, was not verified against the DNA. TRBV21-1 is recorded as a pseudogene. The length of the CDR3 is 16 residues. CDR3 coding DNA: TGTGCCAGCAGCGTCCGCGAGAGGACAGGGGGTCAGCCCCAGCATTTT. Encoded protein: CASSVRERTGGQPQHF.

This chain joins TRBV19 and TRBJ1-5; no clear D. The CDR3 spans 14 residues. The germline gives CDR1 LNHDA, CDR2 SQIVND (reference sequence). Deletions cut 0 bases from V and 8 bases from J, with 11 bases between. CDR3 bases: TGTGCCAGTAGTATAGATTTAGACGAGGAGCCCCAGCATTTT. Translating gives CASSIDLDEEPQHF.

This clone was counted a single time. The chain links TRBV5-1 to TRBJ2-1; 12 bases align to TRBD2. With 4 bases clipped from V and 9 bases from J, the junction kept 8 bases outside the gene matches. From germline, CDR1 is SGHRS and CDR2 YFSETQ. This CDR3 is built from 15 residues. The chain's CDR3 is CASSRLAGGFGEQFF. The CDR3 bases are TGCGCCAGCAGCCGGCTAGCGGGGGGGTTTGGTGAGCAGTTCTTC.

The rearrangement uses TRBV11-2 and TRBJ1-1, with a possible D match to TRBD1 (5 bases). Germline CDR1 is SGHAT and CDR2 is FQNNGV. Trimming stripped 4 bases from V and 1 base from J, with 10 bases between. CDR3 size: 14 residues. The CDR3 here is CASSSRQPNTEAFF. The CDR3 DNA reads TGTGCCAGCAGCTCTCGACAGCCGAACACTGAAGCTTTCTTT.

Here the CDR3 DNA reads TGTGCCAGCAGGCCATCGGGTACTGGAAACACCATATATTTT. Its protein is CASRPSGTGNTIYF. This chain joins TRBV27 and TRBJ1-3; D not resolved. V shed 6 bases and J shed 2 bases, with 11 bases lying between them. The CDR3 is 14 residues long. From germline, CDR1 is MNHEY and CDR2 SMNVEV (reference sequence).

The chain combines TRBV29-1 with TRBJ1-1; maybe TRBD1 (5 bases). The CDR3 spans 11 residues. Germline values: CDR1 SQVTM, CDR2 ANQGSEA. Trimming shortened V by 6 bases and J by 3 bases, and 8 bases separated the two germline ends. CDR3 amino acids: CSVETDTEAFF. CDR3 sequence (DNA): TGCAGCGTCGAGACAGACACTGAAGCTTTCTTT.

The chain employs TRBV6-5 and TRBJ1-5; tentatively, D is TRBD1 (5 bases). Trimming cost V 5 bases and J 4 bases, with 9 bases left between them. The germline CDR1 and CDR2 sequences are MNHEY and SVGAGI. This CDR3 is 13 amino acids long. The CDR3 sequence is CASSGTSNQPQHF. The CDR3, as DNA: TGTGCCAGCAGTGGGACTTCAAATCAGCCCCAGCATTTT.

The chain uses TRBV27 and TRBJ2-3, with 7 bases matching TRBD2. After removal of 3 bases from V and 6 bases from J, the junction contained 6 bases not matched to a gene. Per germline, CDR1 MNHEY and CDR2 SMNVEV (reference sequence). The CDR3 is 14 residues long. CDR3 sequence (DNA): TGTGCCAGCAGTTTTAGGGACTATAAGGATACGCAGTATTTT. Its protein product is CASSFRDYKDTQYF.

This clone was seen just once. The chain uses TRBV7-8 and TRBJ1-1; 8 bases agree with TRBD1. With 1 base clipped from V and 7 bases from J, the junction kept 2 bases outside the gene matches. Looked up from germline, CDR1 is SGHVS and CDR2 is FQNEAQ. The CDR3 extends over 13 amino acids. The DNA of the CDR3 is TGTGCCAGCAGCTTAGGGACAGGGATTGAAGCTTTCTTT. Protein product: CASSLGTGIEAFF.